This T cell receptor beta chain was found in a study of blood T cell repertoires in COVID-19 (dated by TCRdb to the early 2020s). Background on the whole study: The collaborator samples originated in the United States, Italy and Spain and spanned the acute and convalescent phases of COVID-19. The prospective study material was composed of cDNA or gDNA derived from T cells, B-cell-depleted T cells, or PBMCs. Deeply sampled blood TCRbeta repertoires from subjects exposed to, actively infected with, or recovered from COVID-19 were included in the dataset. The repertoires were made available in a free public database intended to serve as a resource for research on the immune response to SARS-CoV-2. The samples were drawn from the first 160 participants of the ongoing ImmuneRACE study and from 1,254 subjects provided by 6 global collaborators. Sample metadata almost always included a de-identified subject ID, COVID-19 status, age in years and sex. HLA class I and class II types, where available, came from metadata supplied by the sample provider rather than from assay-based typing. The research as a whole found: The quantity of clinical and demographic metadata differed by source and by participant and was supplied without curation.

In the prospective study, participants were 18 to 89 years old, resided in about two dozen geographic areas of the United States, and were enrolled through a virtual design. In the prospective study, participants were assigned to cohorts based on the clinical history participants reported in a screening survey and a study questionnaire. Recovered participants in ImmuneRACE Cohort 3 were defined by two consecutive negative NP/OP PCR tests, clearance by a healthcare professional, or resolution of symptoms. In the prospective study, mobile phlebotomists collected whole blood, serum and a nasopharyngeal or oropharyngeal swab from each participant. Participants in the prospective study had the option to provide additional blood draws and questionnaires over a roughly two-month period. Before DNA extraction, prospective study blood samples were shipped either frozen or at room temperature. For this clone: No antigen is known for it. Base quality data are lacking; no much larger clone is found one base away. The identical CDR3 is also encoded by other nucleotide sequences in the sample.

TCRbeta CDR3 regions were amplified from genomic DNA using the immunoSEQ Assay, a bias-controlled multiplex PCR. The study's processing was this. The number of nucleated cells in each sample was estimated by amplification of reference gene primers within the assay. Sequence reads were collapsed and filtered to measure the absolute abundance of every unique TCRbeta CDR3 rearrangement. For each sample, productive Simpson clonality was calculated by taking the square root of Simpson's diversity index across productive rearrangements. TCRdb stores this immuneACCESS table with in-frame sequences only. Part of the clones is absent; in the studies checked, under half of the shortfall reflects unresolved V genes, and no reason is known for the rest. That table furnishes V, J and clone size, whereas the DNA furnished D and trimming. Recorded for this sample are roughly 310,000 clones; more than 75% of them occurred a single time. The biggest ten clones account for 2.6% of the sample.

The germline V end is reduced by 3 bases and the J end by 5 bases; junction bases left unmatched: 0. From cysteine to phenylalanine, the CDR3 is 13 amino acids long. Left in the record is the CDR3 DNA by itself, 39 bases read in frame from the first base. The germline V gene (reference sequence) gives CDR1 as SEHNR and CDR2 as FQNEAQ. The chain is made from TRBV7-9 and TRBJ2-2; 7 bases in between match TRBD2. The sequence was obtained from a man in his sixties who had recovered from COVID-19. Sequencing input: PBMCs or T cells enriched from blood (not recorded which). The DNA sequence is TGTGCCAGCAGCTTCGGGGGGACCGGGGAGCTGTTTTTT. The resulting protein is CASSFGGTGELFF.